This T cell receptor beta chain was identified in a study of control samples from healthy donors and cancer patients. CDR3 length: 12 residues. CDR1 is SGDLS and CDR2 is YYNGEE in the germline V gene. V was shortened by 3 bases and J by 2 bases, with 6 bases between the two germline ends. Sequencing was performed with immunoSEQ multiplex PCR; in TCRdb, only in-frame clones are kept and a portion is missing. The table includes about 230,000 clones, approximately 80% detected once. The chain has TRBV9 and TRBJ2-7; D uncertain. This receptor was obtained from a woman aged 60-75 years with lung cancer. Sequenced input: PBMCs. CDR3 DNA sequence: TGTGCCAGCAGCGCCCGTCCCTACGAGCAGTACTTC. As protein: CASSARPYEQYF. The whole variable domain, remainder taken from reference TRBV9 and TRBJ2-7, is DSGVTQTPKHLITATGQRVTLRCSPRSGDLSVYWYQQSLDQGLQFLIQYYNGEERAKGNILERFSAQQFPDLHSELNLSSLELGDSALYFCASSARPYEQYFGPGTRLTVT.